The T cell receptor beta chain described here comes from a study of blood T cell repertoires in COVID-19 (dated by TCRdb to the early 2020s). For the study in its entirety: The collaborator samples originated in the United States, Italy and Spain and spanned the acute and convalescent phases of COVID-19. The prospective study material was composed of cDNA or gDNA derived from T cells, B-cell-depleted T cells, or PBMCs. Subjects who had been exposed to COVID-19, were actively infected with it, or had recovered from it provided the deeply sampled blood TCRbeta repertoires that made up the dataset. The repertoires were released in a freely available public database intended as a resource for research on the immune response to SARS-CoV-2. The samples were drawn from two sources: the first 160 participants of the ongoing ImmuneRACE study, and 950 to 1,500 subjects contributed by 6 global collaborators. A de-identified subject ID, COVID-19 status, age in years and sex were almost always included in the sample metadata. Where available, HLA class I and class II types were taken from metadata supplied by the sample provider and were not determined by assay-based typing.

The study at large found these results: The quantity of clinical and demographic metadata differed by source and by participant and was supplied without curation.

Trimming costs V 5 bases and J 5 bases, and their ends lie 21 bases apart. Based on the germline V gene (reference sequence), the CDR1 and CDR2 sequences are PRHDT and FYEKMQ. The CDR3 contains 16 residues, cysteine and phenylalanine counted. Just CDR3 DNA is preserved here, 48 bases in frame from base 1. TCRbeta CDR3 regions were amplified from genomic DNA by means of the immunoSEQ Assay, a bias-controlled multiplex PCR. The published analysis was carried out like this. Nucleated cell counts per sample were estimated from amplification of reference gene primers within the assay. To quantify the absolute abundance of each unique TCRbeta CDR3 rearrangement, sequence reads were collapsed and filtered. For each sample, productive Simpson clonality was calculated as the square root of Simpson's diversity index across productive rearrangements. Entries here come from immuneACCESS through TCRdb and include only in-frame sequences with V and J called. Some clones fail to appear in such tables; in the studies checked, an unresolved V gene covers under half of the shortfall, and the cause of the remainder is unknown. The V and J calls and the clone size are those of that table, but D and trimming were determined from the DNA. The sample includes hundreds of thousands of clones, with around 89% observed a single time. The top ten clonotypes cover 0.95% to 1.2% of the sample.

About this clone itself: Its antigen is not yet known. The record has no base qualities; no much larger clone is one base away.

Enrolling through a virtual design, the prospective study's participants ranged in age from roughly 18 to 89 years and lived across roughly 24 United States geographic areas. In the prospective study, cohorts were assigned on the basis of participant-reported clinical history obtained from a screening survey and a study questionnaire. For ImmuneRACE Cohort 3, a participant was defined as recovered based on two consecutive negative NP/OP PCR tests, clearance by a healthcare professional, or resolution of symptoms. In the prospective study, whole blood, serum and a nasopharyngeal or oropharyngeal swab were collected from each participant by mobile phlebotomists. Prospective study participants could optionally give additional blood draws and questionnaires over a roughly 2-month period. Before DNA extraction, prospective study blood samples were shipped either frozen or at room temperature.

This chain joins TRBV13 to TRBJ2-5; a tentative D call is TRBD2 (6 bases match). The sequenced sample consisted of PBMCs or T cells enriched from blood (not recorded which). This TCR was sampled from a man younger than 45 who had recovered from COVID-19. At the DNA level, the sequence is TGTGCCAGCAGCCGCCGCCGGGACTCAAGAGGGGAGACCCAGTACTTC. It codes for CASSRRRDSRGETQYF.